The sequence of this T cell receptor beta chain was determined in a study of blood T cell repertoires in COVID-19. In the study overall: Spain, Italy and the United States supplied samples that represented acute and convalescent COVID-19. T cells, B-cell-depleted T cells, or PBMCs provided the cDNA or gDNA that served as material.

CDR1 is SGHRS and CDR2 is YFSETQ in the germline V gene. Trimming removed 4 bases from V and 0 bases from J, with 10 bases in between. There are 14 residues in the CDR3. Under the authors' procedure: For nucleated cells, counts were estimated from reference gene primer amplification. Assay used: immunoSEQ multiplex PCR; TCRdb lists only in-frame clones, some missing. V, J and clone size are taken as reported in that table, and D and trimming were inferred from the DNA itself. The repertoire has around 64,000 clones, more than 80% of them found once; the top ten carry approximately 1.9%. The rearrangement uses TRBV5-1 and TRBJ1-1; D call uncertain. Sequences were obtained from peripheral blood. The sequence derives from a man aged 25-45 years with acute or convalescent COVID-19. Written as DNA, the CDR3 is TGCGCCAGCAGCGAGGGAGTCCTGAACACTGAAGCTTTCTTT. Translating gives CASSEGVLNTEAFF.